This TCR beta chain was documented in a study of blood T cell repertoires in COVID-19. This CDR3 comprises 15 residues. Losses at the gene ends were 5 bases for V and 4 bases for J; bases not matched to a gene: 5. The V gene's germline CDR1 is SNHLY and CDR2 FYNNEI. The assay was immunoSEQ multiplex PCR, and TCRdb's table has in-frame clones only and misses some. The table lists about 190,000 clones, around 80% of them singletons, with 6.9% in the top ten. What was sequenced was peripheral blood. V usage is TRBV2 and J usage is TRBJ2-1; 10 bases align to TRBD2. This TCR was sampled from a man aged 60 to 69 with acute or convalescent COVID-19. The CDR3 region is CASSSGGGPYNEQFF. CDR3 bases: TGTGCCAGCAGTAGCGGGGGGGGCCCTTACAATGAGCAGTTCTTC.